The 30 T cell receptor beta chains below come from one sample, sequenced in a study of cytomegalovirus exposure and HLA in healthy donors. The PCR was carried out with 60 Vbeta primers and 13 Jbeta primers. TCRdb keeps only in-frame clones here, not all; method: immunoSEQ multiplex PCR. The table includes some 79,000 clones, 60% to 85% detected once. Sequenced material: PBMCs. These receptor sequences come from a male donor in good health and CMV-seropositive.

This chain connects TRBV27 to TRBJ1-4; no firm D call. The CDR3 extends over 11 amino acids. Trimming pared 5 bases from V and 11 bases from J, leaving 9 bases between. Germline V lookup: CDR1 MNHEY, CDR2 SMNVEV (reference sequence). The CDR3 DNA is TGTGCCAGCAGTGCCGGAGATAAACTGTTTTTT. Residues: CASSAGDKLFF.

The chain links TRBV6-5 to TRBJ1-2; 7 bases are a match to TRBD1. Germline trimming cut 11 bases from V and 2 bases from J; bases unmatched to any gene: 8. CDR1 and CDR2 (germline): MNHEY, SVGAGI. The CDR3 sequence is 13 residues long. Written as DNA, the CDR3 is TGTGCCCACCACAGGGGCGTGAACTATGGCTACACCTTC. Protein: CAHHRGVNYGYTF.

In the case of this clone: A read error may produce the germline difference seen at one junction end. The V gene is TRBV7-9, the J gene TRBJ2-1; 9 bases match TRBD2. CDR1 and CDR2 from the germline V gene are SEHNR and FQNEAQ (reference sequence). The CDR3 contains 19 residues. The CDR3 loop reads CSSSSRRDTGTSYHNEQFF. CDR3 nucleotide sequence: TGTTCCAGCAGCTCGCGGCGGGACACTGGGACTAGCTACCACAATGAGCAGTTCTTC.

This clone came up a few times. This chain connects TRBV5-4 to TRBJ2-7; 10 bases align to TRBD2. Losses at the gene ends were 6 bases for V and 0 bases for J; bases not matched to a gene: 6. This CDR3 region has 15 residues. Germline assignment: CDR1 SGHNT and CDR2 YYREEE (reference sequence). The DNA for the CDR3 is TGTGCCAGCAACAAAGCGGGAGGGCCCTCCTACGAGCAGTACTTC. Protein: CASNKAGGPSYEQYF.

This sequence joins TRBV6-5 and TRBJ2-5, with 9 positions matching TRBD2. The J call may be in error: the DNA end matches TRBJ2-7 better. CDR1 and CDR2 from the germline V gene are MNHEY and SVGAGI. This CDR3 is 15 amino acids long. CDR3 DNA sequence: TGTGCCAGCAGCCGTAGCGGGAGTTTGACCTACGAGCAGTACTTC. Amino acid sequence: CASSRSGSLTYEQYF.

The chain links TRBV6-5 to TRBJ2-7; a possible D gene is TRBD2 (6 bases). This CDR3 has 14 amino acids. Trimming shortened V by 7 bases and J by 6 bases, and 19 bases separated the two germline ends. Germline V CDR1 and CDR2: MNHEY, SVGAGI. CDR3 bases: TGTGCCAGCAAGGGTAGCGGCCGGCGGGCCGAGCAGTACTTC. Translation gives CASKGSGRRAEQYF.

This chain joins TRBV7-9 and TRBJ1-2; D is perhaps TRBD1 (5 bases). The V end lost 7 bases, the J end lost 6 bases, and 21 bases lay between the germline ends. This CDR3 contains 15 residues. CDR1 and CDR2 from the germline V gene are SEHNR and FQNEAQ (reference sequence). Here the CDR3 reads CASTSRRGPRHGYTF. DNA for the CDR3: TGTGCCAGCACTTCCCGGCGGGGACCTAGGCATGGCTACACCTTC.

The genes are TRBV2 and TRBJ2-3, with TRBD2 as a possible D gene (5 bases). CDR1 and CDR2 from the germline V gene are SNHLY and FYNNEI. V lost 4 bases, J lost 0 bases, and 8 bases lay in between. This CDR3 has 14 residues. The CDR3, as DNA: TGTGCCAGCAGTGCGCGGGTTAGCACAGATACGCAGTATTTT. Amino acid sequence: CASSARVSTDTQYF. The full variable domain, completed using reference TRBV2 and TRBJ2-3, is EPEVTQTPSHQVTQMGQEVILRCVPISNHLYFYWYRQILGQKVEFLVSFYNNEISEKSEIFDDQFSVERPDGSNFTLKIRSTKLEDSAMYFCASSARVSTDTQYFGPGTRLTVL.

The chain joins TRBV9 to TRBJ2-1; 7 nucleotides line up with TRBD2. The germline V gene encodes CDR1 SGDLS and CDR2 YYNGEE. V lost 5 bases to trimming and J lost 8 bases; unmatched junction nucleotides: 16. The CDR3 totals 16 residues. The CDR3 DNA reads as TGTGCCAGCAGTCCCTCTGGGGGAGGGCCCAGCGATGAGCAGTTCTTC. This codes for CASSPSGGGPSDEQFF. The complete variable domain, with remaining parts taken from reference TRBV9 and TRBJ2-1, reads DSGVTQTPKHLITATGQRVTLRCSPRSGDLSVYWYQQSLDQGLQFLIQYYNGEERAKGNILERFSAQQFPDLHSELNLSSLELGDSALYFCASSPSGGGPSDEQFFGPGTRLTVL.

The rearrangement links TRBV6-4 to TRBJ2-7; 10 bases agree with TRBD1. The V gene end was trimmed by 6 bases and the J gene end by 2 bases; junction bases not matched to a gene: 7. Germline CDR1 and CDR2: MRHNA and SNTAGT. CDR3 length: 15 amino acids. The CDR3 DNA sequence: TGTGCCAGCAGCCTCCGGGACAGGGGTACCTACGAGCAGTACTTC. This codes for CASSLRDRGTYEQYF.

This chain joins TRBV7-8 and TRBJ2-7; unclear D gene. Germline-derived CDR1 and CDR2 are SGHVS and FQNEAQ. V shed 1 base and J shed 7 bases, with 20 bases lying between them. The CDR3 is 16 residues long. The chain's CDR3 is CASSLGFNTPTTEQYF. CDR3 in DNA: TGTGCCAGCAGCTTAGGTTTCAATACACCCACTACGGAGCAGTACTTC.

The table lists this clone with a count of one. The J gene is TRBJ2-5, the V gene TRBV9; 11 bases line up with TRBD2. After removal of 4 bases from V and 4 bases from J, the junction contained 9 bases not matched to a gene. The CDR3 loop spans 16 amino acids. Germline lookup yields CDR1 SGDLS and CDR2 YYNGEE. The CDR3 sequence: CASSLGTSGMGETQYF. The CDR3, as DNA: TGTGCCAGCAGCCTGGGGACTAGCGGAATGGGAGAGACCCAGTACTTC.

The chain couples TRBV28 to TRBJ1-4; D perhaps matches TRBD1 (6 bases). Germline V gene sequence: CDR1 MDHEN, CDR2 SYDVKM. The CDR3 spans 16 residues. The V and J ends lost 5 bases and 0 bases respectively, with 13 bases between them. The CDR3 spells CASSETGLATNEKLFF. The CDR3 nucleotides are TGTGCCAGCAGTGAGACAGGTCTTGCAACTAATGAAAAACTGTTTTTT.

This clone was counted between two and nine times. The DNA of the CDR3 is TGTGCCAGCAGTGAAATTGGACAGCCAAAACTGTTTTTT. Its protein product is CASSEIGQPKLFF. The V call is TRBV6-1, the J call TRBJ1-4, with a weak D call TRBD1 (6 bases). The CDR3 consists of 13 residues. Trimming removed 2 bases at V and 10 bases at J, with 11 bases between. CDR1 and CDR2 from the germline V gene are MNHNS and SASEGT.

The rearrangement uses TRBV4-1 and TRBJ2-7, with unresolved D. The CDR3 extends over 12 amino acids. The V end lost 2 bases, the J end lost 6 bases, and 8 bases lay between the germline ends. Germline values: CDR1 MGHRA, CDR2 YSYEKL. CDR3 protein: CASSQFPSEQYF. The DNA of the CDR3 is TGCGCCAGCAGCCAATTTCCCTCCGAGCAGTACTTC.

The V gene is TRBV7-2, the J gene TRBJ2-7; D is undetermined. Germline lookup yields CDR1 SGHTA and CDR2 FQGNSA. V lost 1 base and J 3 bases, leaving 7 bases between the germline ends. The CDR3 totals 13 residues. CDR3 sequence (DNA): TGTGCCAGCAGCTTAGGCACTTACTACGAGCAGTACTTC. It yields the protein CASSLGTYYEQYF.

The V and J genes are TRBV19 and TRBJ2-2; D call uncertain. V was cut by 5 bases and J by 3 bases, with 4 bases left in between. The CDR3 is made up of 12 amino acids. CDR1 is LNHDA and CDR2 is SQIVND in the germline V gene (reference sequence). The CDR3 spells CASSWHTGELFF. CDR3 in DNA: TGTGCCAGTAGTTGGCACACCGGGGAGCTGTTTTTT.

The CDR3 DNA follows: TGTGCCAGCAGTCCAGGAGGTCGGCCCTATGGCTACACCTTC. Its protein product is CASSPGGRPYGYTF. The chain carries TRBV6-6 and TRBJ1-2, with D unresolved. Trimming removed 5 bases from V and 4 bases from J, with 14 bases in between. The CDR3 is 14 residues long. CDR1 MNHNY and CDR2 SVGAGI come from the germline V gene (reference sequence).

The chain has TRBV28 and TRBJ2-2; 8 bases fit TRBD2. With V trimmed by 0 bases and J by 1 base, 4 bases remained unmatched. Germline V CDR1 and CDR2: MDHEN, SYDVKM. CDR3 length: 17 amino acids. As DNA, the CDR3 is TGTGCCAGCAGTTTATGGGGGCTAGCGGGGAACACCGGGGAGCTGTTTTTT. It translates to CASSLWGLAGNTGELFF.

The chain couples TRBV5-1 to TRBJ2-7, with D maybe TRBD2 (6 bases). The CDR3 contains 15 residues. The germline V gene encodes CDR1 SGHRS and CDR2 YFSETQ. V lost 4 bases, J lost 4 bases, and 18 bases lay in between. CDR3 sequence: CASSPTGGIPYEQYF. CDR3 sequence (DNA): TGCGCCAGCAGCCCCACCGGAGGGATTCCGTACGAGCAGTACTTC. Full variable domain (rest looked up from reference TRBV5-1 and TRBJ2-7): KAGVTQTPRYLIKTRGQQVTLSCSPISGHRSVSWYQQTPGQGLQFLFEYFSETQRNKGNFPGRFSGRQFSNSRSEMNVSTLELGDSALYLCASSPTGGIPYEQYFGPGTRLTVT.

The V gene is TRBV4-2, the J gene TRBJ2-7, with 9 positions matching TRBD2. Looked up from germline, CDR1 is LGHNA and CDR2 is YNFKEQ. V gave up 4 bases and J gave up 0 bases; unmatched junction bases: 7. The CDR3 is made up of 16 amino acids. Here the CDR3 reads CASSRGLAGNSYEQYF. The CDR3 bases are TGTGCCAGCAGCCGCGGGCTAGCGGGAAACTCCTACGAGCAGTACTTC.

The chain has TRBV9 and TRBJ2-3, with 8 nucleotides matching TRBD2. The CDR3 length is 16 residues. The germline gives CDR1 SGDLS, CDR2 YYNGEE. The J segment lost 2 bases and the V segment lost 0 bases, leaving 5 bases of the junction unmatched. This chain's CDR3 is CASSVDGGGTTDTQYF. The CDR3 coding sequence is TGTGCCAGCAGCGTAGATGGCGGGGGGACCACAGATACGCAGTATTTT.

This rearrangement joins TRBV6-1 to TRBJ1-2, with 8 bases matching TRBD1. CDR1 and CDR2 from the germline V gene are MNHNS and SASEGT. The CDR3 is 14 residues long. V was pared by 5 bases and J by 4 bases, with 6 bases of the junction left unmatched. CDR3 residues: CASSTGGQLYGYTF. CDR3 nucleotide sequence: TGTGCCAGCAGTACAGGGGGACAGCTCTATGGCTACACCTTC.

The V gene is TRBV6-4, the J gene TRBJ2-3; TRBD2 matches at 10 bases. This CDR3 spans 15 amino acids. With V trimmed by 8 bases and J by 4 bases, 9 bases remained unmatched. Germline assignment: CDR1 MRHNA and CDR2 SNTAGT. This CDR3 is CASGLAGDPPDTQYF. The DNA of the CDR3 is TGTGCCAGCGGGCTAGCGGGAGACCCCCCAGATACGCAGTATTTT.

This rearrangement joins TRBV4-1 to TRBJ2-7; D unclear. Germline V gives CDR1 MGHRA, CDR2 YSYEKL. CDR3 length: 15 amino acids. Between the trimmed V and J ends, which lost 4 bases and 0 bases, there was a span of 13 bases. The CDR3 nucleotides read TGCGCCAGCAGCCCTTCATACCCGAGCTCCTACGAGCAGTACTTC. It is translated as CASSPSYPSSYEQYF.

The CDR3 protein is CASSAARFDEQYF. CDR3 in DNA: TGTGCCAGTAGTGCAGCTAGATTCGACGAGCAGTACTTC. V gene TRBV19 combines with J gene TRBJ2-7; D gene uncertain. Germline V gives CDR1 LNHDA, CDR2 SQIVND (reference sequence). V lost 5 bases and J 5 bases, leaving 13 bases between the germline ends. The length of the CDR3 is 13 residues.

The genes are TRBV19 and TRBJ1-1; D gene ambiguous. V gave up 6 bases and J gave up 4 bases, with 6 bases separating them. In germline, CDR1 is LNHDA, CDR2 SQIVND (reference sequence). This CDR3 spans 11 amino acids. Written as DNA, the CDR3 is TGTGCCAGTAGCAGAAGCACTGAAGCTTTCTTT. Its translation is CASSRSTEAFF.

The chain uses TRBV5-4 and TRBJ2-3, with TRBD2 matching over 10 bases. V lost 2 bases, J lost 1 base, and 7 bases stayed unmatched. Germline V gene sequence: CDR1 SGHNT, CDR2 YYREEE (reference sequence). This CDR3 has 17 amino acids. CDR3 nucleotide sequence: TGTGCCAGCAGCTTACTGAATAGCGGGGGGCGCACAGATACGCAGTATTTT. Protein product: CASSLLNSGGRTDTQYF. Complete variable domain (other parts from reference TRBV5-4 and TRBJ2-3): ETGVTQSPTHLIKTRGQQVTLRCSSQSGHNTVSWYQQALGQGPQFIFQYYREEENGRGNFPPRFSGLQFPNYSSELNVNALELDDSALYLCASSLLNSGGRTDTQYFGPGTRLTVL.

This rearrangement joins TRBV6-1 to TRBJ2-2, with a possible D match to TRBD1 (6 bases). Germline V gene sequence: CDR1 MNHNS, CDR2 SASEGT. The CDR3 contains 13 residues. Trimming took 5 bases from V and 4 from J, leaving 8 bases between them. CDR3 protein: CASSLQGTGELFF. CDR3 nucleotides: TGTGCCAGCAGTTTACAGGGCACCGGGGAGCTGTTTTTT.

Written as DNA, the CDR3 is TGCGCCAGCAGTCCTTCTCGCAGCGGACAGGGATTGAACACTGAAGCTTTCTTT. Amino acids: CASSPSRSGQGLNTEAFF. The rearrangement joins TRBV5-1 to TRBJ1-1; 8 bases match TRBD1. Trimming at V came to 5 bases and at J to 0 bases, leaving 15 bases not matched to a gene. Germline-derived CDR1 and CDR2 are SGHRS and YFSETQ. This CDR3 has 18 residues.